This entry lists 32 T cell receptor beta chains sequenced from one sample in a study of cytomegalovirus exposure and HLA in healthy donors. The PCR had 60 Vbeta and 13 Jbeta primers. The method was immunoSEQ multiplex PCR; TCRdb's version includes in-frame clones alone and lacks a portion of them. This sample has about 140,000 clones, with around 75% found just once. Sequenced input: PBMCs. The receptors come from a female donor in good health and CMV-seronegative.

V is TRBV15 and J is TRBJ2-7, with D hard to call. The V gene's germline CDR1 is LNHNV and CDR2 YYDKDF (reference sequence). Trimming took 0 bases from V and 4 from J, leaving 19 bases between them. CDR3 length: 17 residues. In DNA, the CDR3 is TGTGCCACCAGCAGAGATCTTTTAGACTTCGAGCCTTACGAGCAGTACTTC. Its translation: CATSRDLLDFEPYEQYF.

This sequence joins TRBV15 and TRBJ1-1, with unresolved D. Trimming cost V 0 bases and J 8 bases, with 4 bases left between them. The CDR3 covers 11 residues. Germline assignment: CDR1 LNHNV and CDR2 YYDKDF (reference sequence). The CDR3 coding sequence is TGTGCCACCAGCAGAGAATTAGAAGCTTTCTTT. The encoded protein is CATSRELEAFF.

The sample holds a few counts of this clone. V and J are TRBV11-2 and TRBJ2-3; TRBD2 matches at 8 bases. This CDR3 has 16 amino acids. CDR1 SGHAT and CDR2 FQNNGV come from the germline V gene. Losses at the gene ends were 1 base for V and 6 bases for J; bases not matched to a gene: 9. The CDR3 sequence: CASSLALAGRSDTQYF. The CDR3 DNA reads TGTGCCAGCAGCTTAGCTCTAGCGGGCCGCTCTGATACGCAGTATTTT.

The chain employs TRBV28 and TRBJ2-1, with 10 bases fitting TRBD2. CDR1 is MDHEN and CDR2 is SYDVKM in the germline V gene. CDR3 length equals 18 residues. J lost 14 bases, V lost 6 bases, and 25 bases had no gene match. The CDR3 sequence is CASRGRSRTSGGIMTEFF. CDR3 DNA: TGTGCCAGCAGGGGACGAAGCAGGACTAGCGGAGGTATAATGACGGAGTTCTTC.

This chain links TRBV15 with TRBJ2-7; 12 nucleotides match TRBD2. The CDR3 sequence is 21 residues long. Germline V gene lookup returns CDR1 LNHNV and CDR2 YYDKDF (reference sequence). V was pared by 0 bases and J by 0 bases, with 15 bases of the junction left unmatched. DNA of the CDR3: TGTGCCACCAGCAGAGACCGACAGGGACTAGCGGGCTCCCTTAGCTCCTACGAGCAGTACTTC. Protein product: CATSRDRQGLAGSLSSYEQYF.

The table lists this clone with a count of one. The V and J genes are TRBV10-2 and TRBJ1-2; D is unresolved. Looked up from germline, CDR1 is WSHSY and CDR2 is SAAADI. This CDR3 has 12 amino acids. The V end lost 3 bases, the J end lost 2 bases, and 4 bases lay between the germline ends. The CDR3 DNA reads as TGCGCCAGCAGTGACCAGAACTATGGCTACACCTTC. This gives the protein CASSDQNYGYTF.

The chain carries TRBV30 and TRBJ2-7; tentative D call: TRBD1 (6 bases). Germline V gene lookup returns CDR1 GTSNPN and CDR2 SVGIG (reference sequence). This CDR3 comprises 11 residues. The V end was cut by 7 bases, the J end by 6 bases, with 13 bases between. The CDR3 is CAFLQGSEQYF. CDR3 bases: TGTGCCTTCCTACAGGGTTCCGAGCAGTACTTC. The full variable domain, its missing parts supplied by reference TRBV30 and TRBJ2-7, is SQTIHQWPATLVQPVGSPLSLECTVEGTSNPNLYWYRQAAGRGLQLLFYSVGIGQISSEVPQNLSASRPQDRQFILSSKKLLLSDSGFYLCAFLQGSEQYFGPGTRLTVT.

This chain uses TRBV28 with TRBJ1-5; D perhaps matches TRBD1 (6 bases). Germline V lookup: CDR1 MDHEN, CDR2 SYDVKM. The CDR3 runs to 13 residues. V was shortened by 10 bases and J by 2 bases, with 12 bases between the two germline ends. The chain's CDR3 is CATLRQGNQPQHF. CDR3 nucleotide sequence: TGTGCCACCCTTCGACAGGGCAATCAGCCCCAGCATTTT.

The chain links TRBV19 to TRBJ1-5, with 7 bases lining up with TRBD1. V was clipped by 3 bases and J by 2 bases; unmatched bases: 4. Germline-derived CDR1 and CDR2 are LNHDA and SQIVND (reference sequence). This CDR3 is built from 15 residues. The CDR3 DNA is TGTGCCAGTAGTATGGGACAGTTGGGCAATCAGCCCCAGCATTTT. Translated: CASSMGQLGNQPQHF.

Written as DNA, the CDR3 is TGTGCCAGCAGCTTGGGGGCTGGATACGAGCAGTACTTC. It encodes CASSLGAGYEQYF. The chain recombines TRBV5-6 with TRBJ2-7; the D is unclear. Trimming left V 0 bases short and J 4 bases short, with 8 bases between. CDR3 length: 13 amino acids. CDR1 and CDR2 (germline): SGHDT, YYEEEE.

The V call is TRBV28, the J call TRBJ1-1, with D possibly TRBD1 on 6 matching bases. The germline V and J ends were trimmed by 6 bases and 1 base, with 12 bases remaining between them. This CDR3 has 14 residues. In germline, CDR1 is MDHEN, CDR2 SYDVKM. The CDR3, as DNA: TGTGCCAGCAGCCCAGGGGCGCCGAACACTGAAGCTTTCTTT. It codes for CASSPGAPNTEAFF.

V is TRBV10-2 and J is TRBJ1-4; TRBD1 matches 9 bases. Losses at the gene ends were 6 bases for V and 8 bases for J; bases not matched to a gene: 7. The CDR3 is 14 amino acids. The germline CDR1 and CDR2 sequences are WSHSY and SAAADI. The CDR3: CASRTGQGKEKLFF. The DNA of the CDR3 is TGCGCCAGCAGAACGGGACAGGGCAAAGAAAAACTGTTTTTT.

The DNA for the CDR3 is TGTGCCAGCAGTGTAGGGACAGGGACGAACACTGAAGCTTTCTTT. This gives the protein CASSVGTGTNTEAFF. The genes are TRBV25-1 and TRBJ1-1; 9 bases map to TRBD1. J gave up 1 base and V 4 bases, and 4 bases lay outside the gene matches. Germline CDR1 reads MGHDK; CDR2 reads SYGVNS. This CDR3 comprises 15 residues. Supplemented by reference TRBV25-1 and TRBJ1-1, the full variable domain reads EADIYQTPRYLVIGTGKKITLECSQTMGHDKMYWYQQDPGMELHLIHYSYGVNSTEKGDLSSESTVSRIRTEHFPLTLESARPSHTSQYLCASSVGTGTNTEAFFGQGTRLTVV.

The V call is TRBV5-1, the J call TRBJ2-1, with 7 positions matching TRBD2. Losses at the gene ends were 4 bases for V and 4 bases for J; bases not matched to a gene: 14. Germline CDR1 SGHRS, CDR2 YFSETQ. CDR3 size: 17 residues. The CDR3 DNA reads as TGCGCCAGCAGCCCCGGACTAGGGACCTTTAGGTACAATGAGCAGTTCTTC. It is translated as CASSPGLGTFRYNEQFF.

The chain employs TRBV18 and TRBJ2-7; TRBD2 might be the D (7 bases). This CDR3 region has 15 residues. Between the trimmed V and J ends, which lost 3 bases and 0 bases, there was a span of 12 bases. Germline values: CDR1 KGHSH, CDR2 LQKENI. CDR3 bases: TGTGCCAGCTCACCGGGGGGGGCAGCCTCCTACGAGCAGTACTTC. Amino acids: CASSPGGAASYEQYF.

The J gene is TRBJ1-1, the V gene TRBV6-5; D is undetermined. V shed 0 bases and J shed 3 bases, with 11 bases lying between them. CDR3 length: 15 residues. Per the germline V gene, CDR1 is MNHEY and CDR2 is SVGAGI. The CDR3 nucleotides are TGTGCCAGCAGTTACTCGCGTAGTCAGGACACTGAAGCTTTCTTT. Translation: CASSYSRSQDTEAFF.

The V gene is TRBV2, the J gene TRBJ2-3; 7 bases agree with TRBD2. This CDR3 is built from 13 residues. Germline CDR1 reads SNHLY; CDR2 reads FYNNEI. With 4 bases clipped from V and 6 bases from J, the junction kept 4 bases outside the gene matches. The CDR3 nucleotides read TGTGCCAGCAGTGTATGGGAGGGCGATACGCAGTATTTT. This translates into CASSVWEGDTQYF.

The chain combines TRBV10-2 with TRBJ2-7; weak D call: TRBD2 (6 bases). Germline V gene lookup returns CDR1 WSHSY and CDR2 SAAADI. Trimming removed 0 bases at V and 4 bases at J, with 7 bases between. The CDR3 runs to 13 residues. DNA for the CDR3: TGCGCCAGCAGTGAGTCGAGCGGGTACGAGCAGTACTTC. Translated: CASSESSGYEQYF.

This clone was seen a few times. The gene calls are TRBV5-1 and TRBJ1-2; D is unclear. V lost 0 bases, J lost 4 bases, and 16 bases lay in between. The CDR3 spans 16 residues. CDR1 is SGHRS and CDR2 is YFSETQ in the germline V gene. The CDR3 nucleotides read TGCGCCAGCAGCTTGGATAGGCCCCAAGAGGGCTATGGCTACACCTTC. The encoded protein is CASSLDRPQEGYGYTF.

The V call is TRBV7-9, the J call TRBJ1-2; D may be TRBD1 (6 bases). V lost 1 base to trimming and J lost 6 bases, with 9 bases between them. Germline lookup yields CDR1 SEHNR and CDR2 FQNEAQ (reference sequence). This CDR3 is 13 amino acids long. The CDR3, as DNA: TGTGCCAGCAGCTTAGAACAGGGCCATGGCTACACCTTC. This encodes CASSLEQGHGYTF.

The count of this clone is one. The gene calls are TRBV4-1 and TRBJ1-1; TRBD1 matches at 7 bases. Losses at the gene ends were 5 bases for V and 4 bases for J; bases not matched to a gene: 13. The germline V gene encodes CDR1 MGHRA and CDR2 YSYEKL. The CDR3 is 16 residues long. As DNA, the CDR3 is TGCGCCAGCAGCTTCAGGGGGAGTGATGGGGGCACTGAAGCTTTCTTT. It codes for CASSFRGSDGGTEAFF.

This chain connects TRBV6-5 to TRBJ1-6; D is possibly TRBD1 (6 bases). The V end was cut by 7 bases, the J end by 14 bases, with 15 bases between. The CDR3 has 12 amino acids. Germline CDR1 and CDR2: MNHEY and SVGAGI. CDR3 loop: CASTTGTETLHF. As DNA, the CDR3 is TGTGCCAGCACCACAGGGACGGAAACCCTCCACTTT.

The chain uses TRBV19 and TRBJ1-5; 8 bases are shared with TRBD1. Germline trimming cut 1 base from V and 3 bases from J; bases unmatched to any gene: 5. This CDR3 spans 16 amino acids. In germline, CDR1 is LNHDA, CDR2 SQIVND (reference sequence). The CDR3 reads CASSIGQGADNQPQHF. The CDR3 DNA follows: TGTGCCAGTAGTATAGGGCAGGGGGCTGACAATCAGCCCCAGCATTTT.

The chain carries TRBV27 and TRBJ1-2; TRBD1 might be the D (5 bases). Germline loops: CDR1 MNHEY, CDR2 SMNVEV (reference sequence). This CDR3 spans 14 amino acids. V gave up 8 bases and J gave up 4 bases, with 17 bases separating them. Here the CDR3 DNA reads TGTGCCAGCGGAATTGACGACAGTTCCTATGGCTACACCTTC. It codes for CASGIDDSSYGYTF.

V usage is TRBV30 and J usage is TRBJ2-1; TRBD2 agrees at 10 bases. V shed 4 bases, J shed 0 bases, and the junction held 0 bases outside the gene matches. Germline V gives CDR1 GTSNPN, CDR2 SVGIG (reference sequence). There are 14 residues in the CDR3. CDR3 DNA: TGTGCCTGGACTAGCGGGAGCTCCTACAATGAGCAGTTCTTC. Its translation is CAWTSGSSYNEQFF. Full variable domain (missing parts from reference TRBV30 and TRBJ2-1): SQTIHQWPATLVQPVGSPLSLECTVEGTSNPNLYWYRQAAGRGLQLLFYSVGIGQISSEVPQNLSASRPQDRQFILSSKKLLLSDSGFYLCAWTSGSSYNEQFFGPGTRLTVL.

The chain employs TRBV6-1 and TRBJ2-5; tentative D call: TRBD2 (5 bases). This CDR3 contains 16 residues. In germline, CDR1 is MNHNS, CDR2 SASEGT. Trimming left V 2 bases short and J 5 bases short, with 18 bases between. CDR3 sequence (DNA): TGTGCCAGCAGTGAATGGACTTCCCAGTCCCGGGAGACCCAGTACTTC. Amino acids: CASSEWTSQSRETQYF.

This clone was observed a few times. The junction does not match germline at one end; this may be a read error. J is TRBJ2-2 and V is TRBV2, with a tentative D call TRBD2 (5 bases). In germline, CDR1 is SNHLY, CDR2 FYNNEI. The length of the CDR3 is 15 residues. CDR3 sequence reads: CASREDGGNTGELFF. For the CDR3, the DNA is TGTGCCAGCAGGGAAGATGGAGGGAACACCGGGGAGCTGTTTTTT.

This chain connects TRBV5-4 to TRBJ2-7; 10 positions match TRBD1. There are 16 residues in the CDR3. The V gene's germline CDR1 is SGHNT and CDR2 YYREEE (reference sequence). With 3 bases clipped from V and 1 base from J, the junction kept 7 bases outside the gene matches. The CDR3, as DNA: TGTGCCAGCAGCTCACCGGGACAGGGGACGTCCTACGAGCAGTACTTC. Translated, it gives CASSSPGQGTSYEQYF.

The rearrangement uses TRBV7-2 and TRBJ1-1; the D gene is possibly TRBD1 (5 bases). CDR1 SGHTA and CDR2 FQGNSA come from the germline V gene. V gave up 4 bases and J gave up 6 bases, with 12 bases separating them. The length of the CDR3 is 13 residues. CDR3 sequence: CASSSTPGAEAFF. For the CDR3, the DNA is TGTGCCAGCAGCTCGACGCCGGGGGCTGAAGCTTTCTTT.

Comments on this clone: A junction boundary mismatches the germline segment, possibly from a read error. The chain carries TRBV7-7 and TRBJ2-5; 7 bases align to TRBD2. This CDR3 contains 15 residues. Germline V gene lookup returns CDR1 SSHAT and CDR2 FNYEAQ (reference sequence). CDR3 amino acids: CASSLVGGGGETQYF. The DNA for the CDR3 is TGTGCTAGCAGCTTAGTTGGCGGGGGTGGCGAGACCCAGTACTTC.

The genes are TRBV19 and TRBJ2-1; unclear D gene. This CDR3 is built from 13 residues. V was cut by 3 bases and J by 8 bases, with 11 bases left in between. CDR1 and CDR2 from the germline V gene are LNHDA and SQIVND (reference sequence). CDR3 nucleotides: TGTGCCAGTAGTATTTTTTGGGCCGATGAGCAGTTCTTC. Residues: CASSIFWADEQFF.

The chain joins TRBV9 to TRBJ2-1, with 10 positions matching TRBD1. The CDR3 extends over 15 amino acids. Trimming cost V 4 bases and J 5 bases; bases outside gene matches: 6. Germline CDR1 and CDR2: SGDLS and YYNGEE. Written as DNA, the CDR3 is TGTGCCAGCAGCTCGACAGGGGGCGGAAACAATGAGCAGTTCTTC. It encodes CASSSTGGGNNEQFF. The full variable domain, its missing parts supplied by reference TRBV9 and TRBJ2-1, is DSGVTQTPKHLITATGQRVTLRCSPRSGDLSVYWYQQSLDQGLQFLIQYYNGEERAKGNILERFSAQQFPDLHSELNLSSLELGDSALYFCASSSTGGGNNEQFFGPGTRLTVL.